One sample yielded the 24 T cell receptor beta chains listed below, sequenced in a study of blood T cell repertoires in COVID-19 (dated by TCRdb to 2020 to 2021). The library came from the immunoSEQ multiplex PCR assay. The source is immuneACCESS, and TCRdb retained only in-frame sequences with V and J called. Part of the clones is not carried over; for the studies checked, unresolved V genes explain less than half of this, and the remainder is unexplained. This sample has around 300,000 clones in its table, and about nine tenths of those were observed once. 1.7% of the sample rests with the top ten. The specimen was PBMCs or T cells enriched from blood (not recorded which). These receptors were collected from a woman in her 40s who had recovered from COVID-19.

This sequence joins TRBV16 and TRBJ1-3; D not resolved. The V and J ends lost 3 bases and 0 bases respectively, with 6 bases between them. The CDR3 length is 14 residues. Germline V gene lookup returns CDR1 KGHSY and CDR2 FQNENV. The CDR3 sequence is CASSQDYSGNTIYF. The CDR3 DNA reads as TGTGCCAGCAGCCAGGACTACTCTGGAAACACCATATATTTT.

This sequence joins TRBV7-6 and TRBJ1-3; unclear D gene. Germline assignment: CDR1 SGHVS and CDR2 FNYEAQ. The CDR3 sequence is 16 residues long. V gave up 0 bases and J gave up 2 bases, with 11 bases separating them. CDR3 in amino acids: CASSLASLQAGNTIYF. For the CDR3, the DNA is TGTGCCAGCAGCTTAGCGTCTTTGCAGGCTGGAAACACCATATATTTT.

The rearrangement joins TRBV5-4 to TRBJ2-2; D is unresolved. The ends were cut back, 4 bases at V and 6 bases at J, with 16 bases in the middle. The CDR3 length is 15 residues. The V gene's germline CDR1 is SGHNT and CDR2 YYREEE (reference sequence). Written as DNA, the CDR3 is TGTGCCAGCAGCCTCGCCCTCCACACCCCCGGGGAGCTGTTTTTT. Translated: CASSLALHTPGELFF.

The chain links TRBV4-1 to TRBJ1-2; tentative D call: TRBD1 (5 bases). V was trimmed by 4 bases and J by 3 bases, leaving 18 bases between them. The CDR3 has 16 residues. The germline V gene has CDR1 MGHRA and CDR2 YSYEKL. The CDR3 DNA is TGCGCCAGCAGCCGAAAAGAAGCAGGGTTGGACTATGGCTACACCTTC. Translating it yields CASSRKEAGLDYGYTF.

The genes are TRBV6-5 and TRBJ2-5, with D hard to call. The germline V gene has CDR1 MNHEY and CDR2 SVGAGI. Trimming cost V 10 bases and J 4 bases, with 10 bases left between them. This CDR3 has 11 residues. Written as DNA, the CDR3 is TGTGCCACCCAAACCGGAGAGACCCAGTACTTC. This codes for CATQTGETQYF.

This clone was recorded once. The chain joins TRBV11-3 to TRBJ1-2; a weak D match, TRBD1 (6 bases). This CDR3 has 12 residues. Trimming removed 10 bases from V and 4 bases from J, with 13 bases in between. From germline, CDR1 is SGHNT and CDR2 YENEEA. CDR3 sequence: CANHRAAYGYTF. CDR3 DNA: TGTGCCAACCACAGGGCTGCCTATGGCTACACCTTC. Full variable domain (rest looked up from reference TRBV11-3 and TRBJ1-2): EAGVVQSPRYKIIEKKQPVAFWCNPISGHNTLYWYLQNLGQGPELLIRYENEEAVDDSQLPKDRFSAERLKGVDSTLKIQPAELGDSAVYLCANHRAAYGYTFGSGTRLTVV.

The V call is TRBV7-6, the J call TRBJ1-1; possibly TRBD1 for D (6 bases). The V and J ends lost 5 bases and 1 base respectively, with 14 bases between them. Germline V lookup: CDR1 SGHVS, CDR2 FNYEAQ. The CDR3 sequence is 15 residues long. CDR3 loop: CASSPSPGENTEAFF. CDR3 nucleotide sequence: TGTGCCAGCAGCCCCTCGCCAGGGGAGAACACTGAAGCTTTCTTT.

The chain joins TRBV5-1 to TRBJ2-1; possible D gene TRBD2, 7 bases. The V end was cut by 4 bases, the J end by 5 bases, with 16 bases between. Germline-derived CDR1 and CDR2 are SGHRS and YFSETQ. This CDR3 region has 15 residues. The CDR3 coding sequence is TGCGCCAGCAGCCTAGGGTTCGGGGGGCACAATGAGCAGTTCTTC. Its translation is CASSLGFGGHNEQFF. The whole variable domain, remainder taken from reference TRBV5-1 and TRBJ2-1, is KAGVTQTPRYLIKTRGQQVTLSCSPISGHRSVSWYQQTPGQGLQFLFEYFSETQRNKGNFPGRFSGRQFSNSRSEMNVSTLELGDSALYLCASSLGFGGHNEQFFGPGTRLTVL.

The rearrangement links TRBV6-5 to TRBJ1-2; possible D gene TRBD1, 5 bases. Trimming stripped 5 bases from V and 2 bases from J, with 15 bases between. Germline loops: CDR1 MNHEY, CDR2 SVGAGI. CDR3 length: 15 amino acids. The CDR3 here is CASSKPGLRNYGYTF. CDR3 DNA: TGTGCCAGCAGTAAACCGGGACTTAGAAACTATGGCTACACCTTC.

This clone was detected only a few times. The genes are TRBV18 and TRBJ1-2, with D perhaps TRBD1 (5 bases). Trimming removed 3 bases at V and 5 bases at J, with 22 bases between. CDR1 and CDR2 from the germline V gene are KGHSH and LQKENI. The CDR3 has 17 amino acids. The CDR3 coding sequence is TGTGCCAGCTCACCCGTTTCGACAGTCTCCGTCTTATATGGCTACACCTTC. It specifies CASSPVSTVSVLYGYTF.

This clone was seen once. The chain links TRBV30 to TRBJ1-1; D ambiguous. The CDR3 is 10 amino acids. Trimming stripped 7 bases from V and 7 bases from J, with 10 bases between. The germline V gene has CDR1 GTSNPN and CDR2 SVGIG (reference sequence). The CDR3 region has the DNA TGTGCCTTTGAGGATTATGAAGCTTTCTTT. This translates into CAFEDYEAFF.

This rearrangement joins TRBV30 to TRBJ1-2; 8 bases are a match to TRBD1. The CDR3 is made up of 12 amino acids. Unmatched junction bases numbered 9, after V lost 5 bases and J lost 10 bases. Germline V CDR1 and CDR2: GTSNPN, SVGIG (reference sequence). The CDR3 is CAWFGQGLPYTF. The CDR3, as DNA: TGTGCCTGGTTCGGACAGGGTTTACCCTACACCTTC.

This chain links TRBV9 with TRBJ2-1; weak D call: TRBD2 (5 bases). V lost 4 bases and J lost 5, with 10 bases in between. The CDR3 loop spans 13 amino acids. Germline CDR1 and CDR2: SGDLS and YYNGEE. The CDR3 reads CASSPRGNNEQFF. DNA for the CDR3: TGTGCCAGCAGCCCCCGGGGAAACAATGAGCAGTTCTTC.

This chain uses TRBV29-1 with TRBJ1-2; tentative D call: TRBD1 (5 bases). Germline-derived CDR1 and CDR2 are SQVTM and ANQGSEA. V was cut by 2 bases and J by 4 bases, with 14 bases left in between. CDR3 length: 14 amino acids. CDR3 nucleotide sequence: TGCAGCGTTGAACGGGGGGTCGGCGCCTATGGCTACACCTTC. It yields the protein CSVERGVGAYGYTF. Filled out from reference TRBV29-1 and TRBJ1-2, the complete variable domain reads SAVISQKPSRDICQRGTSLTIQCQVDSQVTMMFWYRQQPGQSLTLIATANQGSEATYESGFVIDKFPISRPNLTFSTLTVSNMSPEDSSIYLCSVERGVGAYGYTFGSGTRLTVV.

This clone was counted a single time. The chain is built from TRBV7-8 and TRBJ1-5; D is unclear. Germline lookup yields CDR1 SGHVS and CDR2 FQNEAQ. The V end was cut by 1 base, the J end by 5 bases, with 6 bases between. The length of the CDR3 is 13 residues. CDR3 DNA: TGTGCCAGCAGCTTAGTAAGCGATCAGCCCCAGCATTTT. It is translated as CASSLVSDQPQHF.

This sequence joins TRBV5-1 and TRBJ1-4, with 8 nucleotides matching TRBD1. This CDR3 region has 15 residues. Trimming removed 0 bases from V and 9 bases from J; junction bases left unmatched: 7. CDR1 is SGHRS, CDR2 YFSETQ, per germline. CDR3 nucleotide sequence: TGCGCCAGCAGCTTGGCCTGGACAGGGACCAAAAAACTGTTTTTT. It yields the protein CASSLAWTGTKKLFF.

In regard to this clone: The identical CDR3 is also encoded by other nucleotide sequences in the sample. The J gene is TRBJ1-6, the V gene TRBV18; D call uncertain. The V end was cut by 9 bases, the J end by 0 bases, with 9 bases between. This CDR3 is built from 14 residues. Looked up from germline, CDR1 is KGHSH and CDR2 is LQKENI. CDR3 amino acids: CASSSSSYNSPLHF. CDR3 nucleotide sequence: TGTGCCAGTTCCTCTAGCTCCTATAATTCACCCCTCCACTTT. The whole variable domain, filled in from reference TRBV18 and TRBJ1-6, reads NAGVMQNPRHLVRRRGQEARLRCSPMKGHSHVYWYRQLPEEGLKFMVYLQKENIIDESGMPKERFSAEFPKEGPSILRIQQVVRGDSAAYFCASSSSSYNSPLHFGNGTRLTVT.

This rearrangement joins TRBV5-4 to TRBJ1-6, with D perhaps TRBD1 (5 bases). Germline CDR1 and CDR2: SGHNT and YYREEE (reference sequence). There are 14 residues in the CDR3. V shed 0 bases and J shed 9 bases, with 10 bases lying between them. This CDR3 is CASSLGQGGSPLHF. CDR3 DNA: TGTGCCAGCAGCTTGGGGCAGGGAGGTTCACCCCTCCACTTT.

This clone was observed once. V gene TRBV4-1 combines with J gene TRBJ1-2, with D hard to call. Germline CDR1 and CDR2: MGHRA and YSYEKL. Deletions cut 3 bases from V and 1 base from J, with 9 bases between. There are 14 residues in the CDR3. The CDR3 region has the DNA TGCGCCAGCAGCCAGGAGAGATTTAACTATGGCTACACCTTC. This translates into CASSQERFNYGYTF.

The rearrangement joins TRBV5-8 to TRBJ1-2; D ambiguous. Between the trimmed V and J ends, which lost 2 bases and 5 bases, there was a span of 7 bases. This CDR3 is built from 12 residues. CDR1 is SGHTS, CDR2 YDEGEE, per germline. The CDR3 region has the DNA TGTGCCAGCAGCTTCCGGGGATATGGCTACACCTTC. Protein: CASSFRGYGYTF.

The genes are TRBV28 and TRBJ2-5; D is possibly TRBD1 (6 bases). V was pared by 2 bases and J by 5 bases, with 18 bases between. CDR3 size: 16 residues. The germline gives CDR1 MDHEN, CDR2 SYDVKM. This CDR3 reads CASSLPQTGQGETQYF. The CDR3 bases are TGTGCCAGCAGTTTACCTCAGACAGGCCAGGGGGAGACCCAGTACTTC.

This sequence joins TRBV30 and TRBJ1-1; no clear D gene. With 0 bases removed from V and 5 bases from J, the gap between germline ends came to 13 bases. The germline V gene has CDR1 GTSNPN and CDR2 SVGIG (reference sequence). This CDR3 contains 14 residues. The CDR3: CAWSVGGLGTEAFF. For the CDR3, the DNA is TGTGCCTGGAGTGTAGGCGGGTTAGGAACTGAAGCTTTCTTT.

The chain joins TRBV5-1 to TRBJ2-7; a possible D gene is TRBD2 (6 bases). Trimming stripped 4 bases from V and 4 bases from J, with 21 bases between. The CDR3 is 16 amino acids. Germline CDR1 SGHRS, CDR2 YFSETQ. The CDR3 DNA is TGCGCCAGCAGCCTACCCATGGGGGGTATTACTTACGAGCAGTACTTC. This gives the protein CASSLPMGGITYEQYF.

The chain joins TRBV5-6 to TRBJ2-1, with unresolved D. This CDR3 contains 14 residues. The V end lost 3 bases, the J end lost 3 bases, and 10 bases lay between the germline ends. Germline CDR1 SGHDT, CDR2 YYEEEE. The CDR3 is CASSSFSLYNEQFF. The CDR3 DNA reads as TGTGCCAGCAGCTCTTTTAGTCTCTACAATGAGCAGTTCTTC.